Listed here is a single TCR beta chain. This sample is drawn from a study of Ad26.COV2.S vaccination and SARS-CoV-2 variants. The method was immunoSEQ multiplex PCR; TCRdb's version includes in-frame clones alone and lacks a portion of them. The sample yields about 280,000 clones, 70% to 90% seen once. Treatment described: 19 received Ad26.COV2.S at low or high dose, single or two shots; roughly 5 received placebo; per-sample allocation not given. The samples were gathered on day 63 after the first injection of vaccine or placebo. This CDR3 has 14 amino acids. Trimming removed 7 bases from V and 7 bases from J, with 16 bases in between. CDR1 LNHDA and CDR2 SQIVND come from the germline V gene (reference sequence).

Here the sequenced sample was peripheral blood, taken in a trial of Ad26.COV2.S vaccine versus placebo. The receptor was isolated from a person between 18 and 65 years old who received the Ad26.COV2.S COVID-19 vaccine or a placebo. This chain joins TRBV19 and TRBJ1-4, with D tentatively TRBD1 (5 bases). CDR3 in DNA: TGTGCCAGTACCTCGACAGTTGCGGGTGAAAAACTGTTTTTT. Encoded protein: CASTSTVAGEKLFF.